Listed below are T cell receptor beta chains from one sample, sequenced in a study of cytomegalovirus exposure and HLA in healthy donors. Profiled with immunoSEQ multiplex PCR; TCRdb holds only in-frame clones, not every one. Of 150,000 or so clones detected, roughly 84% appear once; the ten largest clones hold 9.5% to 13%. The sample taken for sequencing was PBMCs. Receptors originate from a man under 40 in good health and CMV-seropositive. CDR3s include the opening cysteine and the closing phenylalanine or tryptophan. Fields, in order: J gene, clone size, D gene, V gene, CDR3 DNA, CDR3 protein. The D gene is left open where the match is weak. Clone size is given for some rows only: seen once, a few or many times, or a class if the clone is expanded.

>TRBJ2-2|.|TRBD1|TRBV27
TGTGCCAGCAGTCCCGGACAGGGATGGACCGGGGAGCTGTTTTTT
CASSPGQGWTGELFF
>TRBJ2-7|.|.|TRBV27
TGTGCCAGCCTTGTACAGGTCTCCTACGAGCAGTACTTC
CASLVQVSYEQYF
>TRBJ2-5|.|.|TRBV9
TGTGCCAGCAGCGTAGCTTTCGGGTTTGCGGAGACCCAGTACTTC
CASSVAFGFAETQYF
>TRBJ2-7|.|TRBD2|TRBV15
TGTGCCACCAGCAGAGATCACGGGAGGGCGTACGAGCAGTACTTC
CATSRDHGRAYEQYF
>TRBJ2-2|few|TRBD1|TRBV11-2
TGTGCCAGCAGCTTAGACAACAGGGGGAACACCGGGGAGCTGTTTTTT
CASSLDNRGNTGELFF
>TRBJ2-1|.|TRBD2|TRBV5-1
TGCGCCAGCAGCCTTCGGGCTAGCGGGGGGGCCTACAATGAGCAGTTCTTC
CASSLRASGGAYNEQFF
>TRBJ1-2|.|TRBD1|TRBV11-2
TGTGCCAGCAGCCCCTTGGGACAGGTATCTACTAACTATGGCTACACCTTC
CASSPLGQVSTNYGYTF
>TRBJ2-7|.|.|TRBV4-1
TGCGCCAGCAGCCCGAGGGGGGGCGTCTACGAGCAGTACTTC
CASSPRGGVYEQYF
>TRBJ1-1|once|TRBD1|TRBV30
TGTGCCGTCAACAGGGGAGGGAACACTGAAGCTTTCTTT
CAVNRGGNTEAFF
>TRBJ2-1|.|TRBD2|TRBV9
TGTGCCAGCAGCCCCTCCGGGACTAGCGGCAATGAGCAGTTCTTC
CASSPSGTSGNEQFF
>TRBJ2-2|.|TRBD1|TRBV13
TGTGCCAGCAGCTTAGGTAACAGGGGAGCCACCGGGGAGCTGTTTTTT
CASSLGNRGATGELFF
>TRBJ1-1|.|.|TRBV10-3
TGTGCCATCTGGGGGGGGACTGAAGCTTTCTTT
CAIWGGTEAFF
>TRBJ1-1|.|.|TRBV27
TGTGCCAGCAGTTTAGCCCAGGGGCACACTGAAGCTTTCTTT
CASSLAQGHTEAFF
>TRBJ1-6|few|TRBD1|TRBV6-5
TGTGCCAGCAGTGAAGGGACAGGGGGTTCACCCCTCCACTTT
CASSEGTGGSPLHF
>TRBJ2-3|.|.|TRBV4-3
TGCGCCAGCAGCCATGGGGGGACAGATACGCAGTATTTT
CASSHGGTDTQYF
>TRBJ2-1|.|.|TRBV6-5
TGTGCCAGCAGTTCCCTCGGACTATCCTCGGGAACGGAGCAGTTCTTC
CASSSLGLSSGTEQFF
>TRBJ1-2|few|.|TRBV29-1
TGCAGCGTTGTTGACTTCTATGGCTACACCTTC
CSVVDFYGYTF
>TRBJ1-2|.|.|TRBV30
TGTGCCTGGAGTACAGGGACCGGATATGGCTACACCTTC
CAWSTGTGYGYTF
>TRBJ2-2|.|.|TRBV10-2
TGCGCCAGCCGGACTCGCGAGGGCACCGGGGAGCTGTTTTTT
CASRTREGTGELFF
>TRBJ2-7|once|TRBD2|TRBV28
TGTGCCAGCAGTCCGTCCGGGAGGGGGGATCGGTACGAGCAGTACTTC
CASSPSGRGDRYEQYF
>TRBJ1-5|few|TRBD1|TRBV6-5
TGTGCCAGCGGAAGGGACAGCCATCAGCCCCAGCATTTT
CASGRDSHQPQHF
>TRBJ2-7|many|TRBD2|TRBV19
TGTGCCAGTAGTATTCAAGGGCTGACTAGCGGATCCTACGAGCAGTACTTC
CASSIQGLTSGSYEQYF
>TRBJ2-7|.|.|TRBV27
TGTGCCAGCAGTTTACAGGTGGACTACGAGCAGTACTTC
CASSLQVDYEQYF
>TRBJ2-3|.|TRBD1|TRBV14
TGTGCCAGCAGCCAAGATAGGGAGGACAGGGGAGTAACAGATACGCAGTATTTT
CASSQDREDRGVTDTQYF
>TRBJ2-1|few|TRBD2|TRBV9
TGTGCCAGCAGCCGGACTAGCGGTAACAATGAGCAGTTCTTC
CASSRTSGNNEQFF
>TRBJ1-4|.|.|TRBV29-1
TGCAGCGTCGGAGGGGAAAAACTGTTTTTT
CSVGGEKLFF
>TRBJ2-3|.|.|TRBV19
TGTGCCAGTAGTACCGGGTCCTTCACAGATACGCAGTATTTT
CASSTGSFTDTQYF
>TRBJ1-4|.|.|TRBV4-1
TGCGCCAGCAGCCCCCACGTGGACAGTTTGCTGTTTTTT
CASSPHVDSLLFF
>TRBJ2-3|.|TRBD1|TRBV27
TGTGCCAGCGGGGGACAGGGAACAGATACGCAGTATTTT
CASGGQGTDTQYF
>TRBJ2-5|.|.|TRBV11-2
TGTGCCAGCAGCTCCCCTCAGGATGGAGAGACCCAGTACTTC
CASSSPQDGETQYF
>TRBJ2-7|.|.|TRBV19
TGTGCCAGTAGCCCTGGTCAATGGGCTGGGTCCTACGAGCAGTACTTC
CASSPGQWAGSYEQYF
>TRBJ2-5|.|.|TRBV5-4
TGTGCCAGCAGCTTGAAATTGGGAGTACAGACCCAGTACTTC
CASSLKLGVQTQYF
>TRBJ2-1|many|TRBD1|TRBV4-1
TGCGCCAGCAGCCCCCGGGACAGGGGTCGGGGGGACAATGAGCAGTTCTTC
CASSPRDRGRGDNEQFF
>TRBJ1-2|.|.|TRBV23-1
TGCGCCAGCAGTCGCAAATGGTCCGCGTCAGGACGGGGGAACTATGGCTACACCTTC
CASSRKWSASGRGNYGYTF
>TRBJ2-3|.|.|TRBV4-2
TGTGCCAGCAGCCAAGAACTGCCCACGGCGGGAACTTACACAGATACGCAGTATTTT
CASSQELPTAGTYTDTQYF
>TRBJ1-4|.|.|TRBV5-1
TGCGCCAGCACCAAGACAGGTGGAGGTCCAACTAATGAAAAACTGTTTTTT
CASTKTGGGPTNEKLFF
>TRBJ2-6|once|.|TRBV5-6
TGTGCCAGCAGCTATTCGGGGGCCAACGTCCTGACTTTC
CASSYSGANVLTF
>TRBJ2-2|.|.|TRBV27
TGTGCCAGCAGTTTCCTAGCACTCACCGGGGAGCTGTTTTTT
CASSFLALTGELFF
>TRBJ2-3|.|.|TRBV28
TGTGCCAGCACGGGGGGCAGGTCCGGGGGAGATACGCAGTATTTT
CASTGGRSGGDTQYF
>TRBJ2-7|.|TRBD1|TRBV19
TGTGCCAGTAGTCCCGGTGGACAGGGTGGGGGCGAGCAGTACTTC
CASSPGGQGGGEQYF
>TRBJ1-4|.|.|TRBV6-5
TGTGCCAGCAGTTACCGACAGCCAACTAATGAAAAACTGTTTTTT
CASSYRQPTNEKLFF
>TRBJ2-1|.|TRBD1|TRBV4-1
TGCGCCAGCAGCGAGACAGGGGTTTTCGGCGAGCAGTTCTTC
CASSETGVFGEQFF
>TRBJ2-7|.|TRBD1|TRBV28
TGTGCCAGCAGCTTATCCTCCTCTGGACAGGTCCCTCGGGAGCAGTACTTC
CASSLSSSGQVPREQYF
>TRBJ2-3|few|.|TRBV2
TGTGCCAGCAGCGCCGGGACTCTGGATACGCAGTATTTT
CASSAGTLDTQYF
>TRBJ1-4|.|.|TRBV6-1
TGTGCCAGCAGTGAATGGGCCCGACAGGCCTCGAAGGGACTGTTTTTT
CASSEWARQASKGLFF
>TRBJ2-2|once|TRBD2|TRBV14
TGTGCCAGCAGCCAAGAGCTGGGACTAGCGGGAAGCGGGGAGCTGTTTTTT
CASSQELGLAGSGELFF
>TRBJ2-3|.|.|TRBV5-8
TGTGCCAGCAGCTTGGGAACAGCTAGCGCACTCACAGATACGCAGTATTTT
CASSLGTASALTDTQYF
>TRBJ1-6|.|TRBD1|TRBV30
TGTGCCTGGAGTGTAGGGACAGGGGGATCACCCCTCCACTTT
CAWSVGTGGSPLHF
>TRBJ1-5|once|.|TRBV27
TGTGCCAGCAGTCTTAGGGGGGCGTCCGGGACTACAAACCAGCCCCAGCATTTT
CASSLRGASGTTNQPQHF
>TRBJ2-1|.|.|TRBV7-2
TGTGCCAGCAGCTTAGCGGGAGGGGGAAAGGGTGAGCAGTTCTTC
CASSLAGGGKGEQFF
>TRBJ1-4|.|TRBD1|TRBV27
TGTGCCAGCAGTGACAGGGGCGGGGGTGAAAAACTGTTTTTT
CASSDRGGGEKLFF
>TRBJ1-3|.|.|TRBV28
TGTGCCAGCAGTACGGCAGGGGAATCTGGAAACACCATATATTTT
CASSTAGESGNTIYF
>TRBJ2-1|.|.|TRBV28
TGTGCCAGCAGTGCGGGATCCCTTAGAGACGAGCAGTTCTTC
CASSAGSLRDEQFF
>TRBJ2-3|.|.|TRBV29-1
TGCAGCGTTGAGTTTCGCGGAGTTGGAGATACGCAGTATTTT
CSVEFRGVGDTQYF
>TRBJ1-2|.|.|TRBV28
TGTGCCAGCAGTCCAGACGACAATGGCTACACCTTC
CASSPDDNGYTF